This T cell receptor beta chain comes out of a study of T cells in Graves' hyperthyroidism and ophthalmopathy (dated by TCRdb to the late 2010s). Regarding the study in general: Peripheral blood was sampled at the time of initial diagnosis, prior to any treatment. The paper describes TCR Vbeta CDR3 sequencing of 135 peripheral blood samples, made up of some 42 ophthalmopathy patients, around 78 hyperthyroidism patients and 17 progressor patients. Prospective prediction of ophthalmopathy was tested in an independent validation cohort of fewer than 20 hyperthyroidism patients and 17 patients who later progressed to ophthalmopathy. TCR V-J signatures able to tell the groups apart were searched for in a discovery cohort of some 100 patients, of whom around 43 had Graves' ophthalmopathy and 55 to 65 had stable Graves' hyperthyroidism. The 90 to 100 discovery patients were randomly split 7:3 into training and test sets. Thyroid tissue and blood T-cell repertoires from about six Graves' hyperthyroidism patients were also compared in the study. After sampling, hyperthyroidism patients received methimazole starting at 30 mg daily, and ophthalmopathy patients received high-dose intravenous methylprednisolone. The research as a whole found: Ophthalmopathy was separated from stable hyperthyroidism by a 13 V-J signature model, with 85% to 90% sensitivity and about 84% specificity obtained in cross-validation and 80%/75% obtained in testing. During validation, the model predicted progression to ophthalmopathy a median of approximately six months ahead of onset, with around 65% sensitivity and around 72% specificity. Most expanded thyroid clonotypes (frequency above 0.001) were also detected in blood, a finding suggesting that blood repertoires may reflect thyroid immune responses. Sample size was not statistically predetermined, and blinding of investigators to group allocation was not performed.

Ophthalmopathy patients had moderately to severely active disease, with a Clinical Activity Score of 3 or more, a NOSPECS grade of 4 or more, and a disease duration of less than 3 months. Patients with uncontrolled infections, other autoimmune diseases, pregnancy or lactation were excluded. Diagnoses relied on clinical symptoms, serum thyroxine and TRAb, thyroid ultrasound and orbital computed tomography. PBMCs were isolated from approximately 10 ml of fresh peripheral blood by Ficoll-Paque density gradient centrifugation. Trizol reagent was used to extract total RNA, and RNA quality was then checked on an Agilent 2100 Bioanalyzer. This clonotype came up many times. The antigen it recognizes is unknown. Within one base of it there is no much larger clone, and no base qualities were kept. The TCR beta CDR3 regions were amplified from RNA transcripts. A first-round RT-PCR of the TCR CDR3 used the HTBI primer set with the Qiagen OneStep RT-PCR kit. Libraries were constructed in a second round of multiplex PCR, after which size selection and purification were performed. Libraries were sequenced paired-end with 100 bp reads on an Illumina HiSeq2000. Turning to the authors' computational methods: SOAPnuke was used to process the raw data, with reads discarded if the reads contained adapters or uncalled bases, had a mean Phred below 15, or lacked an exact constant-primer or identifier match. COPE v1.2.5 was used to merge high-quality paired reads, and clonotypes were defined as unique nucleotide sequences. MiTCR v1.1 was used to align the clonotypes against IMGT TRBV, TRBD and TRBJ reference segments. Only V-J combinations with frequency above 0.0001, covering approximately 99% of repertoires, were analysed. A TCS score was defined as the ratio between F50 (clonal expansion) and ExV (chaos), using BLOSUM62-based TCRdist between CDR3 peptides within each V-J. Welch's t-statistics and random forest reduced some 510 V-J features to fewer than 15, which were used in a naive Bayes classifier (R e1071). TCRdb applied fastp at Q25 and MiXCR to the public reads, then kept only in-frame beta chains. Duplicate CDR3 protein sequences are folded into a single record with the most common DNA and genes. The V and J calls come from TCRdb's annotation, not from the publication. This sample holds a few hundred thousand distinct CDR3 sequences; about 16% were observed only once. The top ten clones comprise roughly 20% of the sample.

The germline V gene (reference sequence) yields DFQATT for CDR1 and SNEGSKA for CDR2. From its cysteine to its phenylalanine, the CDR3 spans 16 amino acids. Only the CDR3 region is kept as DNA, spanning 48 bases read in frame from base 1. From V the trimming removes 0 bases and from J it removes 9 bases, while the gene matches leave 8 bases of the junction unaccounted for. The material sequenced was blood. The receptor's source is an older woman with Graves' ophthalmopathy. The sequence is built from TRBV20-1 and TRBJ2-3; 14 nucleotides in the junction match TRBD2. The CDR3 sequence is CSARDGTSGSFETQYF. At the DNA level, the sequence is TGCAGTGCTAGAGACGGGACTAGCGGGAGTTTCGAGACGCAGTATTTT.